This T cell receptor (beta chain) derives from a study of control samples from healthy donors and cancer patients. TCRdb's copy holds only in-frame clones and misses some; the assay was immunoSEQ multiplex PCR. The sample shows some 96,000 clones, more than 85% of them seen only once. V was pared by 5 bases and J by 0 bases, with 0 bases of the junction left unmatched. The germline CDR1 and CDR2 sequences are LNHDA and SQIVND (reference sequence). This CDR3 has 14 residues. In its sample, this clone was seen a few times. The source material was blood. The clonotype was recovered from a woman between 50 and 59 years old in good health. The chain is built from TRBV19 and TRBJ2-3; 9 nucleotides align to TRBD1. CDR3 sequence (DNA): TGTGCCAGTAGTGGGACAGGGAGCACAGATACGCAGTATTTT. It encodes CASSGTGSTDTQYF.